These 20 T cell receptor beta chains were all obtained from the same sample, sequenced in a study of cytotoxic CD8 clonotypes in ibrutinib-treated CLL (dated by TCRdb to the early 2020s). The time point label on this specimen signifies: approximately 25 months on ibrutinib. The method behind the library was the immunoSEQ multiplex PCR assay. TCRdb carries this immuneACCESS record with in-frame sequences only. Its versions omit some clonotypes, under half of them owing to an unresolved V gene in the studies checked, with the rest unexplained. The sample contains about 150,000 clones, 70% to 80% of them found a single time. Of the sample, around 5% falls within the top ten clones. Sequences were derived from PBMCs, sampled after 24 months of ibrutinib treatment. Receptors originate from a human donor with chronic lymphocytic leukemia.

V usage is TRBV28 and J usage is TRBJ2-1, with D tentatively TRBD1 (6 bases). Germline CDR1 MDHEN, CDR2 SYDVKM. V lost 2 bases, J lost 7 bases, and 15 bases lay in between. The CDR3 extends over 15 amino acids. The CDR3 reads CASSLPPGVWNEQFF. The DNA for the CDR3 is TGTGCCAGCAGTTTACCCCCAGGGGTTTGGAATGAGCAGTTCTTC.

The chain links TRBV7-2 to TRBJ1-5; TRBD1 is a possible D gene (6 bases). Trimming stripped 1 base from V and 6 bases from J, with 19 bases between. The V gene's germline CDR1 is SGHTA and CDR2 FQGNSA. The CDR3 runs to 17 residues. The CDR3 here is CASSLEGGSGTGQPQHF. CDR3 nucleotides: TGTGCCAGCAGCTTAGAAGGGGGTTCAGGGACGGGTCAGCCCCAGCATTTT.

This clone was seen only once. V and J are TRBV5-1 and TRBJ2-5, with TRBD1 matching over 9 bases. After removal of 2 bases from V and 1 base from J, the junction contained 6 bases not matched to a gene. CDR3 length equals 16 residues. Germline V gene sequence: CDR1 SGHRS, CDR2 YFSETQ. The CDR3 region is CASSFSGQGPQETQYF. The DNA of the CDR3 is TGCGCCAGCAGCTTCTCGGGACAGGGCCCCCAAGAGACCCAGTACTTC.

CDR3 sequence (DNA): TGTGCCAGCAGGATACCGGGACAGAGTTTCTATGGCTACACCTTC. Residues: CASRIPGQSFYGYTF. The genes are TRBV28 and TRBJ1-2, with TRBD1 matching over 7 bases. This CDR3 comprises 15 residues. Germline trimming cut 6 bases from V and 4 bases from J; bases unmatched to any gene: 11. The germline V gene has CDR1 MDHEN and CDR2 SYDVKM.

Only a few counts were recorded for this clone. The J gene is TRBJ2-2, the V gene TRBV7-2; 9 bases agree with TRBD2. The germline V gene has CDR1 SGHTA and CDR2 FQGNSA. The CDR3 runs 16 residues. J gave up 4 bases and V 4 bases, and 7 bases lay outside the gene matches. The CDR3 loop is CASSSRLAGFTGELFF. The CDR3 DNA is TGTGCCAGCAGCTCGCGGCTAGCGGGATTCACCGGGGAGCTGTTTTTT.

The gene calls are TRBV25-1 and TRBJ2-2; no clear D gene. Germline lookup yields CDR1 MGHDK and CDR2 SYGVNS. Trimming stripped 4 bases from V and 6 bases from J, with 15 bases between. The CDR3 runs 15 residues. CDR3 amino acids: CASSAGLFRAGELFF. The CDR3 DNA follows: TGTGCCAGCAGTGCCGGTCTGTTTAGGGCCGGGGAGCTGTTTTTT.

This chain links TRBV9 with TRBJ2-7; the match to TRBD1 covers 10 bases. With 4 bases clipped from V and 4 bases from J, the junction kept 8 bases outside the gene matches. This CDR3 spans 15 amino acids. Germline V gene data show CDR1 as SGDLS and CDR2 as YYNGEE. This CDR3 is CASSKGGTGEYEQYF. CDR3 coding DNA: TGTGCCAGCAGCAAGGGGGGGACAGGGGAATACGAGCAGTACTTC.

The chain employs TRBV5-1 and TRBJ2-5; D may be TRBD2 (6 bases). Trimming took off 4 bases at V and 2 bases at J, with 12 bases between the two ends. Germline lookup yields CDR1 SGHRS and CDR2 YFSETQ. The CDR3 contains 14 residues. The CDR3 spells CASSPGGEQETQYF. Written as DNA, the CDR3 is TGCGCCAGCAGCCCAGGAGGGGAACAAGAGACCCAGTACTTC. Together with reference TRBV5-1 and TRBJ2-5, the CDR3 gives the full variable domain: KAGVTQTPRYLIKTRGQQVTLSCSPISGHRSVSWYQQTPGQGLQFLFEYFSETQRNKGNFPGRFSGRQFSNSRSEMNVSTLELGDSALYLCASSPGGEQETQYFGPGTRLLVL.

The chain couples TRBV28 to TRBJ1-4; D unresolved. CDR1 is MDHEN, CDR2 SYDVKM, per germline. V was cut by 8 bases and J by 4 bases, with 5 bases left in between. The CDR3 extends over 11 amino acids. In nucleotides, the CDR3 is TGTGCCAGCCTACTTAATGAAAAACTGTTTTTT. It codes for CASLLNEKLFF. The full variable domain, its missing parts supplied by reference TRBV28 and TRBJ1-4, is DVKVTQSSRYLVKRTGEKVFLECVQDMDHENMFWYRQDPGLGLRLIYFSYDVKMKEKGDIPEGYSVSREKKERFSLILESASTNQTSMYLCASLLNEKLFFGSGTQLSVL.

V is TRBV5-6 and J is TRBJ1-1; D may be TRBD1 (5 bases). CDR3 size: 12 residues. The V end was cut by 4 bases, the J end by 11 bases, with 15 bases between. The germline gives CDR1 SGHDT, CDR2 YYEEEE. The CDR3 DNA reads TGTGCCAGCAGCCCCGGGACCCGCGGGGCTTTCTTT. Its protein product is CASSPGTRGAFF.

The chain employs TRBV14 and TRBJ2-1; D gene ambiguous. The CDR3 is made up of 14 amino acids. Germline CDR1 SGHDN, CDR2 FVKESK. V shed 0 bases and J shed 6 bases, with 9 bases lying between them. CDR3 in DNA: TGTGCCAGCAGCCAAGATCGGCAGATCAATGAGCAGTTCTTC. Protein: CASSQDRQINEQFF.

This clone was recorded only once. CDR3 protein: CASSPGQGGEETQYF. CDR3 DNA sequence: TGTGCCAGCAGCCCGGGACAGGGAGGGGAGGAGACCCAGTACTTC. This chain uses TRBV9 with TRBJ2-5; 9 bases fit TRBD1. Per the germline V gene, CDR1 is SGDLS and CDR2 is YYNGEE. The trim removed 4 bases at V and 5 bases at J, leaving 9 bases unmatched. This CDR3 is built from 15 residues.

This clone came up a few times. The chain combines TRBV28 with TRBJ1-3, with D unclear. V lost 6 bases and J 9 bases, leaving 15 bases between the germline ends. The CDR3 covers 13 residues. The V gene's germline CDR1 is MDHEN and CDR2 SYDVKM. CDR3 protein: CASRTSVLSTIYF. CDR3 nucleotide sequence: TGTGCCAGCAGAACTTCGGTCCTAAGCACCATATATTTT.

The chain has TRBV18 and TRBJ1-2; D gene unclear. Germline V gene sequence: CDR1 KGHSH, CDR2 LQKENI. There are 14 residues in the CDR3. V gave up 3 bases and J gave up 8 bases, with 16 bases separating them. The CDR3 DNA reads as TGTGCCAGCTCACCGGGCCCAGCCGACGGGGGCTACACCTTC. It encodes CASSPGPADGGYTF.

There are a few counts of this clone. The CDR3 loop reads CASSRPTSGGSGAKNIQYF. Here the CDR3 DNA reads TGTGCCAGCAGTCGCCCGACTAGCGGGGGCTCTGGGGCCAAAAACATTCAGTACTTC. V and J are TRBV28 and TRBJ2-4, with 12 bases identical to TRBD2. Per germline, CDR1 MDHEN and CDR2 SYDVKM. CDR3 length: 19 amino acids. The V and J ends lost 5 bases and 1 base, in that order; junction bases with no gene match: 12. The whole variable domain, filled in from reference TRBV28 and TRBJ2-4, reads DVKVTQSSRYLVKRTGEKVFLECVQDMDHENMFWYRQDPGLGLRLIYFSYDVKMKEKGDIPEGYSVSREKKERFSLILESASTNQTSMYLCASSRPTSGGSGAKNIQYFGAGTRLSVL.

This clone showed up just a few times. V gene TRBV25-1 combines with J gene TRBJ1-6; D unclear. CDR3 size: 12 residues. V lost 2 bases and J lost 8, with 4 bases in between. Germline V lookup: CDR1 MGHDK, CDR2 SYGVNS. As DNA, the CDR3 is TGTGCCAGCAGTGAAGGTGATTCACCCCTCCACTTT. Residues: CASSEGDSPLHF.

The chain joins TRBV28 to TRBJ1-2; no clear D. The germline V gene has CDR1 MDHEN and CDR2 SYDVKM. The ends were cut back, 3 bases at V and 0 bases at J, with 8 bases in the middle. CDR3 size: 14 residues. The chain's CDR3 is CASSLVPANYGYTF. For the CDR3, the DNA is TGTGCCAGCAGTTTGGTTCCGGCTAACTATGGCTACACCTTC.

V usage is TRBV4-2 and J usage is TRBJ2-6; D may be TRBD2 (5 bases). Between the trimmed V and J ends, which lost 1 base and 0 bases, there was a span of 13 bases. CDR1 is LGHNA and CDR2 is YNFKEQ in the germline V gene. The CDR3 has 18 residues. Here the CDR3 reads CASSQGVRVLSGANVLTF. In DNA form, the CDR3 reads TGTGCCAGCAGCCAAGGAGTGCGGGTGCTCTCTGGGGCCAACGTCCTGACTTTC.

This clone came up once. J is TRBJ2-5 and V is TRBV5-1; 7 positions agree with TRBD2. Germline V CDR1 and CDR2: SGHRS, YFSETQ. The CDR3 contains 14 residues. J lost 5 bases, V lost 4 bases, and 8 bases had no gene match. The CDR3, as DNA: TGCGCCAGCAGCAGCGGGGCCCCCTTGGAGACCCAGTACTTC. Its protein is CASSSGAPLETQYF.

The chain combines TRBV5-1 with TRBJ1-5; 11 nucleotides match TRBD1. V lost 2 bases to trimming and J lost 7 bases; unmatched junction nucleotides: 11. This CDR3 is built from 17 residues. Germline V CDR1 and CDR2: SGHRS, YFSETQ. This CDR3 is CASSFGPAGTGGQPQHF. The CDR3 nucleotides are TGCGCCAGCAGCTTTGGTCCGGCGGGGACAGGGGGGCAGCCCCAGCATTTT.